This T cell receptor (beta chain) was sequenced in a study of shared clonotypes between healthy human individuals. As defined, naive CD8 cells were CD45RO-negative and positively selected for CCR7, with terminally differentiated effector memory CD45RA+ cells excluded. Data came from immunoSEQ multiplex PCR; TCRdb stores just in-frame clones and leaves some out. The sample includes about 2.1 million clones, 93% of them seen just once. V lost 3 bases and J lost 2, with 17 bases in between. The CDR3 is made up of 16 amino acids. Germline V gene data show CDR1 as SGDLS and CDR2 as YYNGEE. V usage is TRBV9 and J usage is TRBJ1-1, with a weak D call TRBD1 (6 bases). The sequence was collected from a man aged 18 to 30 in good health. Some clones in this sample may be carry-over from other donors' samples. Sequences were obtained from naive CD8+ T cells from PBMCs. The CDR3 reads CASSAPQGLINTEAFF. The CDR3 DNA follows: TGTGCCAGCAGCGCCCCACAGGGACTAATCAACACTGAAGCTTTCTTT.